These 8 T cell receptor beta chains were all obtained from the same sample, sequenced in a study of T cells in localized non-small cell lung cancer. TCRdb's table, derived via immunoSEQ multiplex PCR, lists solely in-frame clones and lacks some. The table includes about 950 clones, around 20% detected once. This specimen was normal lung tissue next to the tumor, taken before any cancer treatment. Receptors originate from a man aged 35-75 years with stage III lung adenocarcinoma.

This chain uses TRBV18 with TRBJ1-5; D is unresolved. CDR3 length: 16 residues. Germline V gene sequence: CDR1 KGHSH, CDR2 LQKENI. Trimming cost V 2 bases and J 0 bases, with 11 bases left between them. The CDR3 DNA reads as TGTGCCAGCTCACCAGTTCCCTTTAATAGCAATCAGCCCCAGCATTTT. Amino acid sequence: CASSPVPFNSNQPQHF.

Here the CDR3 reads CASSPGQGGGDYGYTF. The CDR3 region has the DNA TGTGCCAGCTCACCGGGCCAGGGGGGAGGCGACTATGGCTACACCTTC. The chain has TRBV18 and TRBJ1-2; 7 nucleotides line up with TRBD1. Trimming at V came to 3 bases and at J to 3 bases, leaving 10 bases not matched to a gene. The CDR3 is 16 amino acids. Germline assignment: CDR1 KGHSH and CDR2 LQKENI.

This clone was counted only a few times. The CDR3 loop reads CASSNTGGAHTTDTQYF. DNA of the CDR3: TGTGCCAGCAGTAATACAGGGGGCGCCCACACTACAGATACGCAGTATTTT. The rearrangement joins TRBV6-8 to TRBJ2-3, with 9 bases matching TRBD1. The junction had 12 bases not matched to a gene; V was cut back by 5 bases and J by 3 bases. CDR1 is MNHGY, CDR2 SAAAGT, per germline. The CDR3 runs to 17 residues.

The chain carries TRBV15 and TRBJ2-5; 9 nucleotides agree with TRBD2. V trimming: 0 bases; J trimming: 13 bases; junction bases outside the gene matches: 9. From germline, CDR1 is LNHNV and CDR2 YYDKDF (reference sequence). The CDR3 spans 14 residues. DNA of the CDR3: TGTGCCACCAGCAGAGATCGGGCTAGCGGGGTACGGTACTTC. Amino acids: CATSRDRASGVRYF.

This clone occurred a few times. The chain has TRBV14 and TRBJ2-2; D gene unclear. CDR3 length equals 11 residues. Between the trimmed V and J ends, which lost 5 bases and 9 bases, there was a span of 7 bases. Germline CDR1 reads SGHDN; CDR2 reads FVKESK. The CDR3 protein is CASSGTRELFF. The CDR3 DNA follows: TGTGCCAGCAGCGGAACTCGGGAGCTGTTTTTT.

The chain uses TRBV11-3 and TRBJ2-2; D is unresolved. The CDR3 consists of 15 residues. Germline CDR1 and CDR2: SGHNT and YENEEA. V gave up 3 bases and J gave up 5 bases, with 13 bases separating them. Written as DNA, the CDR3 is TGTGCCAGCAGCTTTTCTTCGGCCTCGACCGGGGAGCTGTTTTTT. Its protein is CASSFSSASTGELFF.

This chain uses TRBV6-8 with TRBJ1-1; D is ambiguous. Germline CDR1 reads MNHGY; CDR2 reads SAAAGT. The CDR3 extends over 12 amino acids. V was pared by 6 bases and J by 6 bases, with 11 bases between. CDR3 in DNA: TGTGCCAGCAGGGCAGGTGGAGCTGAAGCTTTCTTT. It specifies CASRAGGAEAFF.

The chain is built from TRBV29-1 and TRBJ2-4, with a possible D match to TRBD2 (5 bases). CDR3 length: 14 residues. Germline V gene sequence: CDR1 SQVTM, CDR2 ANQGSEA. Trimming shortened V by 6 bases and J by 2 bases, and 14 bases separated the two germline ends. CDR3 sequence reads: CSVLASAPKNIQYF. Here the CDR3 DNA reads TGCAGCGTCTTAGCGAGTGCCCCCAAAAACATTCAGTACTTC.